These 24 T cell receptor beta chains were sequenced from one sample in a study of T cell repertoires in aging, cancer and after chemotherapy. Amplification of TCR beta used genomic DNA extracted from peripheral blood. A mixed TRB-A/B primer pool amplified rearranged TRB by multiplex touch-down PCR. In TCRdb, the multiplex PCR reads were re-called with MiXCR into one record per CDR3 protein. Altogether about 3,900 distinct CDR3 sequences are present, roughly 40% being singletons, with the ten largest covering 55% to 65%. Sequencing was carried out using blood. These receptors all stem from a human donor with a solid tumor.

This chain uses TRBV20-1 with TRBJ1-3, with D hard to call. The CDR3 runs to 12 residues. Germline values: CDR1 DFQATT, CDR2 SNEGSKA (reference sequence). V shed 1 base and J shed 4 bases, with 5 bases lying between them. Here the CDR3 reads CSARAQGNTIYF. The DNA of the CDR3 is TGCAGTGCTAGAGCCCAGGGAAACACCATATATTTT.

This chain connects TRBV27 to TRBJ2-7; D is possibly TRBD1 (6 bases). There are 14 residues in the CDR3. Trimming shortened V by 7 bases and J by 2 bases, and 15 bases separated the two germline ends. Germline-derived CDR1 and CDR2 are MNHEY and SMNVEV (reference sequence). CDR3 sequence (DNA): TGTGCCAGCAACGGTGGGGGCGCCCCCTACGAGCAGTACTTC. Protein product: CASNGGGAPYEQYF.

This sequence joins TRBV20-1 and TRBJ2-1; tentatively, D is TRBD2 (6 bases). Germline V gene sequence: CDR1 DFQATT, CDR2 SNEGSKA (reference sequence). The CDR3 is 16 residues long. Trimming left V 3 bases short and J 5 bases short, with 20 bases between. CDR3 sequence reads: CSARRANSGDNNEQFF. The CDR3 DNA sequence: TGCAGTGCTAGGAGGGCAAATAGCGGAGACAACAATGAGCAGTTCTTC.

The V and J genes are TRBV7-2 and TRBJ2-1, with 9 bases aligning to TRBD1. CDR3 size: 15 residues. Germline V gives CDR1 SGHTA, CDR2 FQGNSA. The V segment lost 5 bases and the J segment 5 bases; nucleotides outside the gene matches: 7. The CDR3 nucleotides are TGTGCCAGCAGCCTTATTGGGACAGGGAACAATGAGCAGTTCTTC. Its translation is CASSLIGTGNNEQFF.

In this sample, this clonotype is medium-sized. The chain is built from TRBV6-5 and TRBJ2-7, with 10 bases identical to TRBD2. CDR3 size: 15 residues. Trimming cost V 4 bases and J 3 bases; bases outside gene matches: 6. The germline V gene encodes CDR1 MNHEY and CDR2 SVGAGI. CDR3 loop: CASSFRASGSYEQYF. The CDR3 DNA reads as TGTGCCAGCAGTTTTCGGGCTAGCGGGAGCTACGAGCAGTACTTC.

This clonotype was counted a few times. This chain connects TRBV6-5 to TRBJ1-2, with D unresolved. The CDR3 has 11 amino acids. V gave up 6 bases and J gave up 6 bases, with 8 bases separating them. Germline V gene sequence: CDR1 MNHEY, CDR2 SVGAGI. CDR3: CASRTSHGYTF. The CDR3, as DNA: TGTGCCAGCAGGACAAGTCATGGCTACACCTTC.

The chain links TRBV5-6 to TRBJ1-3; 9 positions match TRBD1. The junction had 16 bases not matched to a gene; V was cut back by 7 bases and J by 5 bases. The CDR3 is 17 amino acids. Germline values: CDR1 SGHDT, CDR2 YYEEEE. The CDR3 sequence is CASARDRDVRRRNTIYF. DNA for the CDR3: TGTGCCAGCGCAAGGGACAGGGACGTTCGTAGGAGAAACACCATATATTTT. Full variable domain (missing parts from reference TRBV5-6 and TRBJ1-3): DAGVTQSPTHLIKTRGQQVTLRCSPKSGHDTVSWYQQALGQGPQFIFQYYEEEERQRGNFPDRFSGHQFPNYSSELNVNALLLGDSALYLCASARDRDVRRRNTIYFGEGSWLTVV.

V gene TRBV28 combines with J gene TRBJ2-7, with a possible D match to TRBD1 (5 bases). Germline lookup yields CDR1 MDHEN and CDR2 SYDVKM. V lost 3 bases and J lost 2, with 11 bases in between. The CDR3 has 14 residues. The CDR3 DNA sequence: TGTGCCAGCAGTTTTCCCAGGGCCCCCTACGAGCAGTACTTC. It encodes CASSFPRAPYEQYF.

This clonotype is a singleton in its sample. The chain joins TRBV20-1 to TRBJ1-4; TRBD1 might be the D (6 bases). Germline V gene data show CDR1 as DFQATT and CDR2 as SNEGSKA (reference sequence). The V gene lost 3 bases and the J gene lost 7 bases, with 12 bases spanning the gap. CDR3 size: 13 residues. Here the CDR3 reads CSARRDRFEKLFF. The CDR3 DNA reads TGCAGTGCTAGGCGAGACAGGTTTGAAAAACTGTTTTTT.

The chain has TRBV29-1 and TRBJ2-7, with 9 positions matching TRBD1. Per germline, CDR1 SQVTM and CDR2 ANQGSEA. The CDR3 is made up of 13 amino acids. The ends lost 6 bases at V and 3 bases at J; junction bases unmatched: 6. This chain's CDR3 is CSVQGGQGYEQYF. As DNA, the CDR3 is TGCAGCGTGCAAGGGGGACAGGGCTACGAGCAGTACTTC.

As for this clonotype: An end of the junction does not agree with germline; a read error may underlie this. V gene TRBV7-2 combines with J gene TRBJ2-1, with 11 bases fitting TRBD2. CDR1 SGHTA and CDR2 FQGNSA come from the germline V gene. The CDR3 runs 15 residues. The CDR3 DNA reads TGTGACAGCAGCTTTAGCGGGAGGGTAGGAGATGAGCAGTTCTTC. Its translation: CDSSFSGRVGDEQFF.

This chain joins TRBV24-1 and TRBJ1-1, with 7 bases matching TRBD1. There are 14 residues in the CDR3. Germline assignment: CDR1 KGHDR and CDR2 SFDVKD. After removal of 7 bases from V and 1 base from J, the junction contained 5 bases not matched to a gene. This CDR3 is CATRPGTANTEAFF. The CDR3 DNA reads TGTGCCACCAGACCCGGGACAGCGAACACTGAAGCTTTCTTT.

This clonotype has more than one count but fewer than ten. The chain couples TRBV6-6 to TRBJ2-1; 9 bases match TRBD1. Germline lookup yields CDR1 MNHNY and CDR2 SVGAGI (reference sequence). The CDR3 has 16 residues. The trim removed 5 bases at V and 7 bases at J, leaving 12 bases unmatched. The CDR3: CASSTHRQGGGNEQFF. The CDR3 DNA reads as TGTGCCAGCAGTACCCACCGACAGGGGGGAGGGAATGAGCAGTTCTTC.

This chain links TRBV6-2 or TRBV6-3 with TRBJ2-2; TRBD1 matches 8 bases. With 5 bases clipped from V and 7 bases from J, the junction kept 9 bases outside the gene matches. CDR1 is MNHEY and CDR2 is SVGEGT in the germline V gene. This CDR3 has 15 amino acids. CDR3 nucleotide sequence: TGTGCCAGCAGTCACCAAGGACAGGGAAACGGGGAGCTGTTTTTT. Translating gives CASSHQGQGNGELFF.

This chain links TRBV6-5 with TRBJ2-2, with D possibly being TRBD2 (7 bases). This CDR3 has 14 residues. From germline, CDR1 is MNHEY and CDR2 SVGAGI. V lost 5 bases, J lost 7 bases, and 14 bases lay in between. The CDR3: CASSTEGGIGELFF. CDR3 bases: TGTGCCAGCAGTACCGAGGGGGGGATCGGGGAGCTGTTTTTT.

This sequence joins TRBV19 and TRBJ2-6; no clear D. V lost 6 bases and J 10 bases, leaving 16 bases between the germline ends. This CDR3 has 14 amino acids. Germline V gives CDR1 LNHDA, CDR2 SQIVND (reference sequence). The DNA of the CDR3 is TGTGCCAGTAGCACGGGCTCTGGGGTTAACGTCCTGACTTTC. Its protein product is CASSTGSGVNVLTF.

The chain combines TRBV18 with TRBJ1-2; D remains unclear. CDR3 length: 16 residues. V gave up 2 bases and J gave up 4 bases, with 17 bases separating them. CDR1 is KGHSH, CDR2 LQKENI, per germline. The CDR3 spells CASSPVPSPDPYGYTF. CDR3 nucleotide sequence: TGTGCCAGCTCACCAGTGCCCTCCCCGGATCCCTATGGCTACACCTTC.

The chain employs TRBV20-1 and TRBJ2-1, with TRBD2 matching 7 bases. The length of the CDR3 is 17 residues. With V trimmed by 6 bases and J by 0 bases, 14 bases remained unmatched. Germline V gene sequence: CDR1 DFQATT, CDR2 SNEGSKA (reference sequence). CDR3 sequence (DNA): TGCAGTGCGAACGACTTGGAAGCGGGGAGCTCCTACAATGAGCAGTTCTTC. Its protein product is CSANDLEAGSSYNEQFF.

This rearrangement joins TRBV5-1 to TRBJ2-7, with unresolved D. This CDR3 is 13 amino acids long. The germline gives CDR1 SGHRS, CDR2 YFSETQ. Trimming stripped 2 bases from V and 6 bases from J, with 12 bases between. CDR3 sequence reads: CASSLGIHLEQYF. The CDR3 region has the DNA TGCGCCAGCAGCTTAGGTATTCACCTCGAGCAGTACTTC.

This clonotype was recorded a few times. The CDR3 DNA sequence: TGTGCCTGGACCCCAGGGCAGGCCTTGGGCTACACCTTC. Protein: CAWTPGQALGYTF. V and J are TRBV30 and TRBJ1-2; tentatively, D is TRBD1 (5 bases). This CDR3 contains 13 residues. Trimming removed 4 bases from V and 8 bases from J, with 17 bases in between. Looked up from germline, CDR1 is GTSNPN and CDR2 is SVGIG (reference sequence).

This clonotype has more than one count but fewer than ten. This rearrangement joins TRBV6-1 to TRBJ2-7; TRBD2 aligns across 8 bases. Per germline, CDR1 MNHNS and CDR2 SASEGT. Germline trimming cut 10 bases from V and 3 bases from J; bases unmatched to any gene: 5. CDR3 length: 12 amino acids. The CDR3 sequence: CANPREGYEQYF. In nucleotides, the CDR3 is TGTGCCAACCCCCGGGAGGGCTACGAGCAGTACTTC.

The genes are TRBV11-2 and TRBJ1-2; the D is unclear. V was shortened by 0 bases and J by 7 bases, with 18 bases between the two germline ends. The CDR3 runs 16 residues. From germline, CDR1 is SGHAT and CDR2 FQNNGV. CDR3 in amino acids: CASSLDRRHGSGGYTF. CDR3 bases: TGTGCCAGCAGCTTAGATCGTCGACACGGTTCCGGTGGCTACACCTTC.

In its sample, this clonotype was seen a few times. This chain links TRBV12-3 or TRBV12-4 with TRBJ2-7, with D hard to call. V lost 1 base and J lost 2, with 6 bases in between. The CDR3 runs to 13 residues. Here the CDR3 reads CASSLGHPYEQYF. The CDR3 region has the DNA TGTGCCAGCAGTTTAGGTCACCCCTACGAGCAGTACTTC.

The rearrangement uses TRBV20-1 and TRBJ2-4; D is unresolved. The CDR3 spans 14 residues. The germline V and J ends were trimmed by 3 bases and 3 bases, with 12 bases remaining between them. CDR1 is DFQATT and CDR2 is SNEGSKA in the germline V gene (reference sequence). CDR3 region: CSARWGTNKNIQYF. CDR3 DNA: TGCAGTGCTAGGTGGGGAACCAACAAAAACATTCAGTACTTC.